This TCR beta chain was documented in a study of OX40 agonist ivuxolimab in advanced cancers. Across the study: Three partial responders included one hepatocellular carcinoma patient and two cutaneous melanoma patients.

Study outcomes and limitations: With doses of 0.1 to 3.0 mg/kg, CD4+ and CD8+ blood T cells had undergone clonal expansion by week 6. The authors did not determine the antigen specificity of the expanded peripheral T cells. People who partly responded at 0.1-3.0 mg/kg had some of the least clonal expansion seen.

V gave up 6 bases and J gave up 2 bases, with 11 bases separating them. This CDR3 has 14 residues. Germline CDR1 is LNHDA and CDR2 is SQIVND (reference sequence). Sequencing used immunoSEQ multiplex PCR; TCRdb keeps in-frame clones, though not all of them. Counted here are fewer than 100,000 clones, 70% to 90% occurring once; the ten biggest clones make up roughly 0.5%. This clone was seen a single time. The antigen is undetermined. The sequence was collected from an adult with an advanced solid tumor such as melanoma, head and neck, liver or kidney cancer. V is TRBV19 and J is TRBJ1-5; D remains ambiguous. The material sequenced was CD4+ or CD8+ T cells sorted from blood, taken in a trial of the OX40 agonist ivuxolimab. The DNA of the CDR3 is TGTGCCAGTAGAAGGCAAGCAGGCAATCAGCCCCAGCATTTT. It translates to CASRRQAGNQPQHF.